This is a list of T cell receptor beta chains from one sample in a study of T-cell reconstitution after alpha-beta-depleted transplantation in children. TCRdb processed the PCR reads anew with MiXCR; each CDR3 protein has one entry. Of roughly 570,000 distinct CDR3 sequences listed, roughly 27% are singletons. Source: PBMCs, taken before TCRalphabeta/CD19-depleted stem cell transplant. The receptors here all came from a boy in the first two years of life with Wiskott-Aldrich syndrome, due to receive a stem cell transplant. Both conserved end residues are part of each CDR3. A D gene is named only where the DNA matches it firmly. Part of the rows lack a size; the others show once, few, many or a class for expanded clones.

D | size | J | V | CDR3 | DNA
NA | NA | TRBJ2-4 | TRBV20-1 | CSARDRRGDIQYF | TGCAGTGCTAGAGATCGCAGGGGGGACATTCAGTACTTC
NA | many | TRBJ2-3 | TRBV10-3 | CAISEGGATDTQYF | TGTGCCATCAGTGAGGGGGGGGCCACAGATACGCAGTATTTT
NA | once | TRBJ1-4 | TRBV27 | CASATTRVEKLFF | TGTGCCAGCGCTACGACCCGAGTAGAAAAACTGTTTTTT
TRBD1 | NA | TRBJ1-5 | TRBV12-3/TRBV12-4 | CASSPQGGFNQPQHF | TGTGCCAGCAGTCCTCAGGGGGGATTCAATCAGCCCCAGCATTTT
TRBD1 | few | TRBJ2-7 | TRBV5-1 | CASGRDRNYEQYF | TGCGCCAGCGGCCGGGACAGGAACTACGAGCAGTACTTC
NA | few | TRBJ2-2 | TRBV5-1 | CASTQGSTGELFF | TGCGCCAGCACACAGGGAAGCACCGGGGAGCTGTTTTTT
TRBD1 | few | TRBJ2-5 | TRBV7-9 | CASSITGGAGETQYF | TGTGCCAGCAGCATTACAGGGGGCGCTGGGGAGACCCAGTACTTC
TRBD2 | NA | TRBJ2-3 | TRBV7-2 | CASSLAPLAGSTDTQYF | TGTGCCAGCAGCTTAGCGCCCCTAGCGGGTAGCACAGATACGCAGTATTTT
TRBD1 | NA | TRBJ2-7 | TRBV20-1 | CSAIRTGISYEQYF | TGCAGTGCTATTCGGACAGGGATATCCTACGAGCAGTACTTC
TRBD1 | few | TRBJ2-5 | TRBV6-5 | CASRSTGRTQYF | TGTGCCAGCAGGTCGACAGGGCGGACCCAGTACTTC
NA | NA | TRBJ1-2 | TRBV20-1 | CSAERKGYGYTF | TGCAGTGCGGAGCGGAAGGGGTATGGCTACACCTTC
NA | few | TRBJ2-3 | TRBV5-1 | CASKERLSTDTQYF | TGCGCCAGCAAGGAGCGGCTAAGCACAGATACGCAGTATTTT
TRBD1 | NA | TRBJ1-5 | TRBV5-6 | CASSLGGTGGFIQPQHF | TGTGCCAGCAGCTTGGGTGGCACAGGGGGCTTTATTCAGCCCCAGCATTTT
NA | few | TRBJ2-1 | TRBV20-1 | CSARDVRQFF | TGCAGTGCTAGAGATGTTCGGCAGTTCTTC
NA | few | TRBJ2-5 | TRBV20-1 | CSVIPPETQYF | TGCAGTGTGATTCCCCCCGAGACCCAGTACTTC
NA | NA | TRBJ1-5 | TRBV20-1 | CSASGEGKKPQHF | TGCAGTGCTTCCGGGGAGGGGAAGAAGCCCCAGCATTTT
NA | few | TRBJ2-3 | TRBV7-2 | CASSPHSAASTDTQYF | TGTGCCAGCAGCCCCCACTCTGCGGCTAGCACAGATACGCAGTATTTT
NA | NA | TRBJ2-6 | TRBV5-1 | CASSLWAGASGVNVLTF | TGCGCCAGCAGCTTGTGGGCAGGGGCCTCTGGGGTCAACGTCCTGACTTTC
NA | few | TRBJ1-6 | TRBV15 | CATSRVGEFSPLHF | TGTGCCACCAGCAGAGTGGGGGAATTTTCACCCCTCCACTTT
NA | few | TRBJ2-1 | TRBV30 | CAWGQYNEQFF | TGTGCCTGGGGACAGTACAATGAGCAGTTCTTC
NA | few | TRBJ1-1 | TRBV9 | CASSLGRATEAFF | TGTGCCAGCAGCTTGGGACGGGCCACTGAAGCTTTCTTT
NA | NA | TRBJ2-5 | TRBV24-1 | CATSVSQETQYF | TGTGCCACCAGTGTCAGTCAAGAGACCCAGTACTTC
NA | few | TRBJ2-7 | TRBV20-1 | CSAREVGSHHEQYF | TGCAGTGCTAGAGAGGTAGGGTCCCACCACGAGCAGTACTTC
NA | NA | TRBJ2-1 | TRBV7-2 | CASSLSLGASGSNEQFF | TGTGCCAGCAGCTTATCGCTGGGGGCTAGCGGCTCCAATGAGCAGTTCTTC
TRBD2 | NA | TRBJ2-7 | TRBV20-1 | CSARKSGGAYEQYF | TGCAGTGCTAGAAAAAGCGGGGGAGCCTACGAGCAGTACTTC
TRBD2 | NA | TRBJ2-3 | TRBV18 | CASSPGLAGRSDTQYF | TGTGCCAGCTCTCCAGGACTAGCGGGTCGCTCAGATACGCAGTATTTT
TRBD1 | NA | TRBJ2-1 | TRBV3-1 | CASSQNIHTSRWGQGANEQFF | TGTGCCAGCAGCCAAAATATCCATACAAGCAGATGGGGACAGGGGGCAAATGAGCAGTTCTTC
TRBD2 | NA | TRBJ2-1 | TRBV20-1 | CSARTSGDYNEQFF | TGCAGTGCCAGAACTAGCGGGGATTACAATGAGCAGTTCTTC
NA | NA | TRBJ2-1 | TRBV11-2 | CASSLVQGPQGGQFF | TGTGCCAGCAGCTTAGTGCAGGGCCCCCAAGGGGGGCAGTTCTTC
TRBD1 | few | TRBJ2-5 | TRBV12-3/TRBV12-4 | CASSLATGGRETQYF | TGTGCCAGCAGTTTAGCCACAGGGGGCCGAGAGACCCAGTACTTC
TRBD2 | NA | TRBJ2-1 | TRBV5-1 | CASSLSGRAPYLGNEQFF | TGCGCCAGCAGCTTGAGCGGGAGGGCCCCCTATTTGGGCAATGAGCAGTTCTTC
NA | NA | TRBJ2-7 | TRBV4-1 | CASSRLVASYEQYF | TGCGCCAGCAGCCGTCTGGTAGCTTCCTACGAGCAGTACTTC
TRBD2 | few | TRBJ2-3 | TRBV7-9 | CASSSSGRAIDTQYF | TGTGCCAGCAGCTCCAGCGGGAGGGCCATAGATACGCAGTATTTT
TRBD1 | NA | TRBJ2-3 | TRBV5-1 | CASSFYRGQGHTDTQYF | TGCGCCAGCAGCTTTTACCGAGGACAGGGGCACACAGATACGCAGTATTTT
TRBD2 | NA | TRBJ2-1 | TRBV28 | CASSFRQGLAGEGNEQFF | TGTGCCAGCAGTTTTCGTCAGGGACTAGCGGGAGAGGGCAATGAGCAGTTCTTC
NA | few | TRBJ2-1 | TRBV29-1 | CSGGTNEQFF | TGCAGCGGTGGGACCAATGAGCAGTTCTTC
NA | few | TRBJ2-1 | TRBV20-1 | CSARLEIPGNEQFF | TGCAGTGCTAGATTAGAAATTCCGGGCAATGAGCAGTTCTTC
TRBD2 | few | TRBJ2-1 | TRBV20-1 | CSAQGLAGGPINEQFF | TGCAGTGCCCAGGGACTAGCGGGAGGGCCGATTAATGAGCAGTTCTTC
TRBD1 | few | TRBJ1-1 | TRBV20-1 | CSAWTGVMNTEAFF | TGCAGTGCTTGGACAGGGGTAATGAACACTGAAGCTTTCTTT
NA | NA | TRBJ1-1 | TRBV5-1 | CASSLPGQGGAFF | TGCGCCAGCAGCTTGCCTGGGCAGGGTGGAGCTTTCTTT
NA | NA | TRBJ2-1 | TRBV12-3/TRBV12-4 | CASRLVGTIYNEQFF | TGTGCCAGCAGGTTGGTCGGGACCATCTACAATGAGCAGTTCTTC
NA | NA | TRBJ2-3 | TRBV7-2 | CASSLSTTGRYF | TGTGCCAGCAGCTTAAGTACCACTGGGAGGTATTTT
NA | NA | TRBJ2-7 | TRBV5-1 | CASSRRTAYEQYF | TGCGCCAGCAGCCGAAGGACAGCATACGAGCAGTACTTC
TRBD2 | NA | TRBJ2-1 | TRBV5-1 | CASSPGLAGVIGNEQFF | TGCGCCAGCAGCCCTGGACTAGCGGGAGTCATCGGCAATGAGCAGTTCTTC
TRBD1 | few | TRBJ2-1 | TRBV14 | CASSQDGTGRWVQFF | TGTGCCAGCAGCCAAGATGGGACAGGGCGGTGGGTGCAGTTCTTC
TRBD2 | few | TRBJ2-2 | TRBV5-1 | CASSPSGSYTGELFF | TGCGCCAGCAGCCCTAGCGGGAGTTACACCGGGGAGCTGTTTTTT
NA | few | TRBJ2-7 | TRBV7-9 | CASSLRAGLPEEQYF | TGTGCCAGCAGCCTAAGAGCGGGCCTCCCCGAAGAGCAGTACTTC
NA | NA | TRBJ2-1 | TRBV7-2 | CASNDPLSYNEQFF | TGTGCCAGCAACGACCCACTCTCCTACAATGAGCAGTTCTTC